Listed below are T cell receptor beta chains from one sample, sequenced in a study of shared clonotypes between healthy human individuals. The protocol was immunoSEQ multiplex PCR, while the TCRdb copy is restricted to in-frame clones and leaves out a portion. The data hold millions of clones, with 85% to 95% observed a single time. Sample: naive CD4+ T cells sorted from blood. These receptor sequences come from a man aged 18 to 29 in good health. Both conserved end residues are part of each CDR3. D genes are given only for firm matches. For some rows the clone size is stated as once, few or many, or as a class when expanded; others skip it.

NA,TRBJ1-5,TRBV5-1,NA,CASSLDRNQPQHF,TGCGCCAGCAGCTTGGATCGGAATCAGCCCCAGCATTTT
NA,TRBJ2-1,TRBV10-3,NA,CAISDGFGFGEQFF,TGTGCCATCAGTGATGGTTTTGGTTTTGGTGAGCAGTTCTTC
NA,TRBJ2-7,TRBV4-3,NA,CASSQEKGYEQYF,TGCGCCAGCAGCCAAGAGAAAGGCTACGAGCAGTACTTC
TRBD1,TRBJ1-1,TRBV11-2,NA,CASSLDLGQWPEAFF,TGTGCCAGCAGCTTAGATCTGGGACAGTGGCCTGAAGCTTTCTTT
NA,TRBJ1-6,TRBV6-6,NA,CASTPISGGYNSPLHF,TGTGCCAGCACTCCAATTAGCGGGGGCTATAATTCACCCCTCCACTTT
NA,TRBJ1-4,TRBV28,NA,CASSLGGLEKLFF,TGTGCCAGCAGTTTAGGAGGTTTAGAAAAACTGTTTTTT
NA,TRBJ1-1,TRBV6-5,NA,CASSLQVLNTEAFF,TGTGCCAGCAGTTTACAGGTACTGAACACTGAAGCTTTCTTT
NA,TRBJ1-2,TRBV6-5,once,CASSFRAGDGYTF,TGTGCCAGCAGTTTCCGGGCTGGAGATGGCTACACCTTC
TRBD2,TRBJ2-7,TRBV11-2,NA,CASSLDLKAGGREQYF,TGTGCCAGCAGCTTAGATCTCAAAGCGGGAGGGCGGGAGCAGTACTTC
NA,TRBJ1-1,TRBV10-2,NA,CASSFPTKQAGMNTEAFF,TGCGCCAGCAGTTTTCCTACTAAACAGGCAGGAATGAACACTGAAGCTTTCTTT
NA,TRBJ2-2,TRBV6-5,NA,CASRRAGANTGELFF,TGTGCCAGCAGACGCGCGGGGGCCAACACCGGGGAGCTGTTTTTT
TRBD1,TRBJ1-2,TRBV6-4,NA,CASSDFVGRGIYGYTF,TGTGCCAGCAGTGACTTCGTTGGCAGGGGGATATATGGCTACACCTTC
NA,TRBJ1-5,TRBV30,NA,CAWSSWQRLNLGDQPQHF,TGTGCCTGGAGCTCTTGGCAGCGGTTAAACCTGGGGGATCAGCCCCAGCATTTT
NA,TRBJ2-1,TRBV6-5,NA,CAVKGANEQFF,TGTGCCGTAAAGGGCGCCAATGAGCAGTTCTTC
TRBD1,TRBJ1-2,TRBV5-1,NA,CASSLGQGSDGYTF,TGCGCCAGCAGCTTGGGACAGGGATCTGATGGCTACACCTTC
TRBD2,TRBJ2-1,TRBV2,NA,CASSKGLAAYNEQFF,TGTGCCAGCAGTAAAGGACTAGCGGCCTACAATGAGCAGTTCTTC
NA,TRBJ2-7,TRBV5-1,NA,CASSLPTLGLGSYEQYF,TGCGCCAGCAGCTTACCAACCTTGGGGCTGGGCTCCTACGAGCAGTACTTC
NA,TRBJ2-2,TRBV7-6,NA,CASSPRGAGPVTGELFF,TGTGCCAGCAGCCCCCGAGGGGCAGGGCCGGTCACCGGGGAGCTGTTTTTT
TRBD1,TRBJ1-3,TRBV10-3,NA,CAISDSTGAENTIYF,TGTGCCATCAGTGACTCGACAGGGGCCGAAAACACCATATATTTT
TRBD2,TRBJ2-1,TRBV2,NA,CVAGGSYNEQFF,TGTGTTGCGGGGGGCTCCTACAATGAGCAGTTCTTC
NA,TRBJ1-3,TRBV7-9,NA,CAIRSGRTLSGNTIYF,TGTGCCATCAGGTCCGGCCGGACTCTCTCTGGAAACACCATATATTTT
NA,TRBJ1-2,TRBV11-2,NA,CASSLDQAGMEGYTF,TGTGCCAGCAGCTTAGATCAGGCAGGGATGGAAGGCTACACCTTC